These 3 T cell receptor beta chains were sequenced from one sample in a study of cytomegalovirus exposure and HLA in healthy donors. Amplification used 60 Vbeta primers and 13 Jbeta primers. The protocol was immunoSEQ multiplex PCR, while the TCRdb copy is restricted to in-frame clones and leaves out a portion. The data contain fewer than 100,000 clones, under 80% of them singletons. The sample consisted of PBMCs. The receptors come from a man in his forties in good health and CMV-seronegative.

This clone was observed a few times. The chain is built from TRBV5-1 and TRBJ2-7; TRBD1 aligns across 7 bases. Germline loops: CDR1 SGHRS, CDR2 YFSETQ. V was pared by 0 bases and J by 0 bases, with 3 bases of the junction left unmatched. The CDR3 contains 15 residues. The CDR3 DNA reads TGCGCCAGCAGCTTGGTCTCAGGGGGCTCCTACGAGCAGTACTTC. This sequence encodes CASSLVSGGSYEQYF.

The rearrangement joins TRBV28 to TRBJ2-1; maybe TRBD1 (6 bases). CDR1 and CDR2 from the germline V gene are MDHEN and SYDVKM. Trimming pared 10 bases from V and 5 bases from J, leaving 15 bases between. The CDR3 has 13 residues. CDR3 sequence reads: CATRGQLDNEQFF. The CDR3 DNA is TGTGCCACCCGAGGACAGCTCGACAATGAGCAGTTCTTC.

V gene TRBV11-1 combines with J gene TRBJ2-2; the D gene is possibly TRBD1 (5 bases). The V gene lost 3 bases and the J gene lost 5 bases, with 10 bases spanning the gap. This CDR3 is 14 amino acids long. CDR1 and CDR2 from the germline V gene are SGHAT and FQDESV (reference sequence). CDR3 amino acids: CASSFDRSTGELFF. CDR3 nucleotide sequence: TGTGCCAGCAGCTTTGACAGATCAACCGGGGAGCTGTTTTTT.